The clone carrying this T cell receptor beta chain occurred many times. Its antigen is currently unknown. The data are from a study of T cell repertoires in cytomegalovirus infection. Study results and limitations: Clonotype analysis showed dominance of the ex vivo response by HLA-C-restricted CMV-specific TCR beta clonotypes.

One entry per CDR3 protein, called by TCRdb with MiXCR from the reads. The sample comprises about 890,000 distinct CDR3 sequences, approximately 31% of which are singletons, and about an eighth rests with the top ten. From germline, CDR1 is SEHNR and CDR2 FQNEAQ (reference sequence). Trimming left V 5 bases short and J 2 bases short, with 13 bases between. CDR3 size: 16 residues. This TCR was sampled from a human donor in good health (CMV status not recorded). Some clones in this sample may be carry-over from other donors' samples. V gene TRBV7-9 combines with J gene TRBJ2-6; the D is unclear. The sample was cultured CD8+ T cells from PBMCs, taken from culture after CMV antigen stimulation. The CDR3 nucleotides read TGTGCCAGCAGCCCCACAATCACAGCTGGGGCCAACGTCCTGACTTTC. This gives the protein CASSPTITAGANVLTF.